This TCR beta chain was sequenced for a study of T cell responses to AZD1222 COVID-19 vaccine. As to this clone: Its antigen is unknown.

Per germline, CDR1 LNHDA and CDR2 SQIVND (reference sequence). V lost 0 bases, J lost 5 bases, and 6 bases stayed unmatched. The CDR3 length is 15 residues. TCRdb's table, derived via immunoSEQ multiplex PCR, lists solely in-frame clones and lacks some. Of roughly 180,000 clones listed, 85% to 95% are singletons. Overall study findings and caveats: Spike-spanning, vaccine-associated CD4 TCRs were dominant at 160-218 and 743-854. Donors were largely white British and mainly female; clonal diversity was possibly underestimated. Baseline serology detected seropositivity in only five to seven AZD1222 recipients. Repertoires were sampled only after the peak T cell response.

This receptor was taken from an adult who received the MenACWY meningococcal vaccine as a control. The chain carries TRBV19 and TRBJ1-1; 7 bases are shared with TRBD1. The sample in question was peripheral blood, obtained 28 days after the second dose of the MenACWY control vaccine. The CDR3 nucleotides read TGTGCCAGTAGTATAGAGGCAGGGGGAGGGACTGAAGCTTTCTTT. It codes for CASSIEAGGGTEAFF. Full variable domain (missing parts from reference TRBV19 and TRBJ1-1): DGGITQSPKYLFRKEGQNVTLSCEQNLNHDAMYWYRQDPGQGLRLIYYSQIVNDFQKGDIAEGYSVSREKKESFPLTVTSAQKNPTAFYLCASSIEAGGGTEAFFGQGTRLTVV.